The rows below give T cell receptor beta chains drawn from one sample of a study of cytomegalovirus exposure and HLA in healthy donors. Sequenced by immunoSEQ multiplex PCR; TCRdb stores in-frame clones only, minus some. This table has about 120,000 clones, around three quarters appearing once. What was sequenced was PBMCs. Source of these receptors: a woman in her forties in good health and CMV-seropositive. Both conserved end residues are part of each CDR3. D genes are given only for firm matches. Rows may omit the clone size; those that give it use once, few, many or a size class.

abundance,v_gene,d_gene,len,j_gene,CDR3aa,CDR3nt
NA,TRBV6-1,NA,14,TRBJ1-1,CASRGRPGGTEAFF,TGTGCCAGCAGGGGACGGCCGGGGGGCACTGAAGCTTTCTTT
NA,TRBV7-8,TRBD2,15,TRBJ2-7,CASSSSGGETYEQYF,TGTGCCAGCAGCTCCAGCGGGGGAGAAACCTACGAGCAGTACTTC
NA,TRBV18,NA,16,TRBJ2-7,CASSPIGTLSSYEQYF,TGTGCCAGCTCACCAATTGGGACTCTGAGCTCCTACGAGCAGTACTTC
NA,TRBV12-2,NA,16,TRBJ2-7,CASRSRLAGVSYEQYF,TGTGCAAGTCGCTCCAGACTAGCGGGCGTCTCCTACGAGCAGTACTTC
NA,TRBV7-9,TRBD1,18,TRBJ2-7,CASSSHSRTGPSSYEQYF,TGTGCCAGCAGTAGCCATTCCCGGACAGGGCCTTCCTCCTACGAGCAGTACTTC
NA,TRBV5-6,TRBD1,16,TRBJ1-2,CASSRRGQGGVYGYTF,TGTGCCAGCAGCAGAAGAGGACAGGGAGGGGTCTATGGCTACACCTTC
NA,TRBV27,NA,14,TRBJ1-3,CASSSRGAGNTIYF,TGTGCCAGCAGTTCACGTGGAGCTGGAAACACCATATATTTT
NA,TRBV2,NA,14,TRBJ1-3,CASSAGGTGNTIYF,TGTGCCAGCAGTGCCGGGGGAACTGGAAACACCATATATTTT
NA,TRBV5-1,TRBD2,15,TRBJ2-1,CASSVSSGSDTEQFF,TGCGCCAGCAGCGTAAGTAGCGGGAGTGATACTGAGCAGTTCTTC
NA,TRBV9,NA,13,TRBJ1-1,CASSWQVETEAFF,TGTGCCAGCAGCTGGCAGGTTGAGACTGAAGCTTTCTTT
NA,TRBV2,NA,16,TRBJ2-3,CASSWGPRRGTDTQYF,TGTGCCAGCAGCTGGGGGCCCCGCCGGGGCACAGATACGCAGTATTTT
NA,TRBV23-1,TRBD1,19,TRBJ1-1,CASSQSKVGAGGGMTEAFF,TGCGCCAGCAGTCAATCGAAAGTCGGGGCAGGGGGCGGTATGACTGAAGCTTTCTTT
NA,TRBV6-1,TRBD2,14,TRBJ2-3,CATWTSGSTDTQYF,TGTGCCACCTGGACTAGCGGGAGCACAGATACGCAGTATTTT
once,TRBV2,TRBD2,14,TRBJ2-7,CASTDGGGRYEQYF,TGTGCCAGCACGGATGGGGGGGGACGGTACGAGCAGTACTTC
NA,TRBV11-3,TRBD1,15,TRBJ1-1,CASSLAPPGTGKAFF,TGTGCCAGCAGCTTAGCCCCCCCCGGGACAGGGAAAGCTTTCTTT
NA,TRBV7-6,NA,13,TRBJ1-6,CASSPGYNSPLHF,TGTGCCAGCAGCCCGGGGTATAATTCACCCCTCCACTTT
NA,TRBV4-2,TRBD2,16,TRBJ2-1,CASGSGMHRSYNEQFF,TGTGCCTCGGGTAGCGGGATGCATCGGTCCTACAATGAGCAGTTCTTC
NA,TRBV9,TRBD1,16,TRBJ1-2,CASSVAGTGGPGGYTF,TGTGCCAGCAGCGTGGCCGGGACAGGGGGCCCAGGAGGCTACACCTTC
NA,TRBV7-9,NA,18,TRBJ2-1,CASSLAYGAMGTVNEQFF,TGTGCCAGCAGCTTAGCGTATGGGGCCATGGGAACAGTGAATGAGCAGTTCTTC
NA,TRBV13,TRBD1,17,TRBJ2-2,CASSPGTGVVDTGELFF,TGTGCCAGCAGCCCTGGGACAGGAGTTGTCGACACCGGGGAGCTGTTTTTT
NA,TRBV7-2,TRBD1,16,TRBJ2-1,CASSLAGTGPYNEQFF,TGTGCCAGCAGCTTGGCCGGGACAGGACCCTACAATGAGCAGTTCTTC
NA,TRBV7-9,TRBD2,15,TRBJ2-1,CASSFSGSAGNEQFF,TGTGCCAGCAGCTTTAGCGGGAGCGCTGGCAATGAGCAGTTCTTC
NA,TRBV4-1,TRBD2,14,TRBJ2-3,CASSPGGPGDTQYF,TGCGCCAGCAGCCCGGGGGGGCCGGGAGATACGCAGTATTTT
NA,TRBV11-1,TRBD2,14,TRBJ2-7,CASSLSGRTYEQYF,TGTGCCAGCAGCTTAAGCGGGAGGACCTACGAGCAGTACTTC
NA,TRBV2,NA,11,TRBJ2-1,CASSVLGEQFF,TGTGCCAGCAGTGTACTAGGGGAGCAGTTCTTC
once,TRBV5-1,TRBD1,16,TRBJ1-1,CASSLRTGGLNTEAFF,TGCGCCAGCAGCTTGAGGACAGGGGGATTGAACACTGAAGCTTTCTTT
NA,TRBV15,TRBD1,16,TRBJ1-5,CATSRVWRGHNQPQHF,TGTGCCACCAGCAGAGTTTGGAGGGGGCACAATCAGCCCCAGCATTTT
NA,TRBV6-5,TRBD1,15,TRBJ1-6,CASSPRDRANSPLHF,TGTGCCAGCAGTCCGCGGGACAGGGCAAATTCACCCCTCCACTTT
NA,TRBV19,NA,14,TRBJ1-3,CASRTQGGRNTIYF,TGTGCCAGTAGAACCCAGGGTGGCCGAAACACCATATATTTT
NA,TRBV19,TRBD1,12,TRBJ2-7,CASSFTGDEQYF,TGTGCCAGTAGTTTCACAGGGGACGAGCAGTACTTC
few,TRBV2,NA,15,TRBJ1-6,CASTGQLINNSPLHF,TGTGCCAGCACCGGACAGCTGATTAATAATTCACCCCTCCACTTT
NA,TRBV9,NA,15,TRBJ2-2,CASSVALGATGELFF,TGTGCCAGCAGCGTAGCTTTGGGGGCCACCGGGGAGCTGTTTTTT
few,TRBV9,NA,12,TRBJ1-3,CASSAAGSTIYF,TGTGCCAGCAGCGCAGCCGGGAGCACCATATATTTT
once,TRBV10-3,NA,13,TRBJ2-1,CAISELAGNEQFF,TGTGCCATCAGTGAGCTAGCAGGCAATGAGCAGTTCTTC
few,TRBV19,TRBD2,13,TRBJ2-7,CASRMTSDYEQYF,TGTGCCAGTAGGATGACTAGCGACTACGAGCAGTACTTC
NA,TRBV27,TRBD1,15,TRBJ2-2,CASSPRGTGVGELFF,TGTGCCAGCAGTCCACGGGGGACAGGGGTCGGGGAGCTGTTTTTT
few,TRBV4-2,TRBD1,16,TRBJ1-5,CASSQDHDRENQPQHF,TGTGCCAGCAGCCAAGATCACGACAGGGAAAATCAGCCCCAGCATTTT
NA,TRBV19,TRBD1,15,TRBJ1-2,CASSKRTGESGGYTF,TGTGCCAGTAGTAAAAGGACAGGAGAGTCGGGTGGCTACACCTTC
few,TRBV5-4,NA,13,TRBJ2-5,CASSLGTEETQYF,TGTGCCAGCAGCTTGGGGACAGAAGAGACCCAGTACTTC
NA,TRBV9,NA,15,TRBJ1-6,CASSGDGNEVSPLHF,TGTGCCAGCAGCGGCGATGGTAACGAGGTTTCACCCCTCCACTTT
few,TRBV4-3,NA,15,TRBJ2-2,CASSQNRMNTGELFF,TGCGCCAGCAGCCAAAACAGGATGAACACCGGGGAGCTGTTTTTT
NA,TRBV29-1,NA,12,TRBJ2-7,CSVWAEGYEQYF,TGCAGCGTTTGGGCGGAGGGCTACGAGCAGTACTTC
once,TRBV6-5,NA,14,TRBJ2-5,CASSYSRFDGTQYF,TGTGCCAGCAGTTACTCGAGGTTTGATGGGACCCAGTACTTC
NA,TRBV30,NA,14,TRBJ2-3,CAWSIGGGTDTQYF,TGTGCCTGGAGTATCGGCGGTGGTACAGATACGCAGTATTTT